The clone carrying this T cell receptor (beta chain) was detected a few times. The data originate from a study of blood T cell repertoires in COVID-19. Across the study: COVID-19 samples, acute and convalescent, were from the United States, Italy and Spain. T cells, B-cell-depleted T cells, or PBMCs provided the cDNA or gDNA that served as material.

Per the original data handling: Reference gene primers were amplified, and this amplification served to estimate nucleated cell counts. Using immunoSEQ multiplex PCR, the repertoire was profiled, and TCRdb retains in-frame clones only, with some absent. Clone size and the V and J calls come from that table; the DNA yielded D and trimming. The profile shows over 80,000 clones, 70% to 85% of them singletons. This CDR3 has 14 residues. Germline CDR1 is SNHLY and CDR2 is FYNNEI. Deletions cut 6 bases from V and 9 bases from J, with 15 bases between. The origin of this receptor is a woman aged 45-65 years with acute or convalescent COVID-19. The specimen sequenced was peripheral blood. The chain couples TRBV2 to TRBJ1-6; TRBD1 might be the D (6 bases). The CDR3 DNA reads as TGTGCCAGCAGAGAGGCAGGGGCGGCTTCACCCCTCCACTTT. Its translation: CASREAGAASPLHF.